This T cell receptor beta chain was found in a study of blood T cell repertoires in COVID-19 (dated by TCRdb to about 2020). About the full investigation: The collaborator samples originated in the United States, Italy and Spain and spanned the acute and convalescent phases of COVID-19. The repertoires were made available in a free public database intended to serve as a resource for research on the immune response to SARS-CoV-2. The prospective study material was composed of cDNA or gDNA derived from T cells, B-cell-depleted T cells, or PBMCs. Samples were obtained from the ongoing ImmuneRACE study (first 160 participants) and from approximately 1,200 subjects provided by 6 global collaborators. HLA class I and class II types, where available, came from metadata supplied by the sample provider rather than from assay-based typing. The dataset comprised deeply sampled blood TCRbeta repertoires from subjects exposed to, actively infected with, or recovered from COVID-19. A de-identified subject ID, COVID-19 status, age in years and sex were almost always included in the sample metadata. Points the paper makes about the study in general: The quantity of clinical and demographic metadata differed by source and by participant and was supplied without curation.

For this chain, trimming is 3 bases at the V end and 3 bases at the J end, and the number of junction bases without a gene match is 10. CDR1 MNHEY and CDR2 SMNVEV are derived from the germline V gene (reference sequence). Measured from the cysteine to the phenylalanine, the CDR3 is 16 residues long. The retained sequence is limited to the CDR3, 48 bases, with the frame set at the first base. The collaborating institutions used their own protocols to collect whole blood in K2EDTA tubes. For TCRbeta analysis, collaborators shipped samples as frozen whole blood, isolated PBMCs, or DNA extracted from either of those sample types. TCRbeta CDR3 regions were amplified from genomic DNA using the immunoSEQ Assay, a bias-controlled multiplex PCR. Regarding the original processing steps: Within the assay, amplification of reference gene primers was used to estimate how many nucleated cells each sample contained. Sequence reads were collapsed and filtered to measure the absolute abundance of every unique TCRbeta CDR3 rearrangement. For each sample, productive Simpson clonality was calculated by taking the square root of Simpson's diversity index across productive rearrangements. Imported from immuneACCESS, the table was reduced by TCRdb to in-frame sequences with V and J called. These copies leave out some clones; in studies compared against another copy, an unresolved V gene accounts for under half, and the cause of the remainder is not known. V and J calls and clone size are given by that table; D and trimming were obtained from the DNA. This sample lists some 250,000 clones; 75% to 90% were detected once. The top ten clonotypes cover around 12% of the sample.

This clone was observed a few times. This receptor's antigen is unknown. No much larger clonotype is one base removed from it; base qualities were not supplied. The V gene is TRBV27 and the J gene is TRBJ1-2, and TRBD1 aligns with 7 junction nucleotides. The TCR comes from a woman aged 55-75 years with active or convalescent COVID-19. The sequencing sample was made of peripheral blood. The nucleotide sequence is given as TGTGCCAGCAGTTTTAGGCAGGGGGATTACCACTATGGCTACACCTTC. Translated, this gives CASSFRQGDYHYGYTF.